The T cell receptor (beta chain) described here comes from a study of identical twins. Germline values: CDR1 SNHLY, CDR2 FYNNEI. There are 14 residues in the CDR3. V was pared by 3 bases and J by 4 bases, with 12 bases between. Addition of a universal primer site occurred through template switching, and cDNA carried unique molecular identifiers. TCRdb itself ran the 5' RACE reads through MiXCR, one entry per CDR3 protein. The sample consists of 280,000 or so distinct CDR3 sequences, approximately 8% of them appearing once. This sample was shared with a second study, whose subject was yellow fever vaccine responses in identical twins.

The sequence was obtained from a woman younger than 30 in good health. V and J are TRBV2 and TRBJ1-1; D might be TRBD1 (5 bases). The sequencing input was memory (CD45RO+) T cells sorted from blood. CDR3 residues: CASSESGSGTEAFF. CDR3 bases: TGTGCCAGCAGTGAGTCAGGGTCCGGCACTGAAGCTTTCTTT.